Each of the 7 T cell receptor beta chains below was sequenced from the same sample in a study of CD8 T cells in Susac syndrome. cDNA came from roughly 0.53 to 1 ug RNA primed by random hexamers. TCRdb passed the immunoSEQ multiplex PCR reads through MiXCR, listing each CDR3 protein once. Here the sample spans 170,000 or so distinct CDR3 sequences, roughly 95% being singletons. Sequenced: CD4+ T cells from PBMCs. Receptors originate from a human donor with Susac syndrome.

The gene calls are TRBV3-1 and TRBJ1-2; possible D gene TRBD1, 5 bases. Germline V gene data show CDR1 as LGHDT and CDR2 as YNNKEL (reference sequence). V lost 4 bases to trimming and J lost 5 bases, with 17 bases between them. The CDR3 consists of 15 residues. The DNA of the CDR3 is TGTGCCAGCAGCCTGGGGCCAGGGAAAGATTATGGCTACACCTTC. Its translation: CASSLGPGKDYGYTF.

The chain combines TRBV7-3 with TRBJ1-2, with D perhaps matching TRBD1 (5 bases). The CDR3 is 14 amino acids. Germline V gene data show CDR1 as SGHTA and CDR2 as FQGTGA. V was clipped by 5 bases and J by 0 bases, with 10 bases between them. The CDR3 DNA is TGTGCCAGCAGCGCGGGGGACGCTAACTATGGCTACACCTTC. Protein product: CASSAGDANYGYTF.

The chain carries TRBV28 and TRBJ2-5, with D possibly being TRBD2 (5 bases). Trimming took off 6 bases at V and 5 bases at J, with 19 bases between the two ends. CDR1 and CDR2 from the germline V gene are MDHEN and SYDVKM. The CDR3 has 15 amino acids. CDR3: CASSPPPSLQETQYF. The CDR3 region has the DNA TGTGCCAGCAGCCCCCCCCCTAGCTTGCAGGAGACCCAGTACTTC.

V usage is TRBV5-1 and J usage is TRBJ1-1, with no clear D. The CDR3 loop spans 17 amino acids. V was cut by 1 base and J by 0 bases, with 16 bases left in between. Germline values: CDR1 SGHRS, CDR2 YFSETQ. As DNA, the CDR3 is TGCGCCAGCAGCTTGAATTTCGACCCAGCGCTGAACACTGAAGCTTTCTTT. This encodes CASSLNFDPALNTEAFF.

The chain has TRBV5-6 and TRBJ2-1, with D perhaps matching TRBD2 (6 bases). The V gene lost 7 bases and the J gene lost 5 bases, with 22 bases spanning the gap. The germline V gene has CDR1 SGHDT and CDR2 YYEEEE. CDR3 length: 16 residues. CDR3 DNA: TGTGCCAGCGGAACTGAAACAAGGCTAGCGAACAATGAGCAGTTCTTC. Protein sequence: CASGTETRLANNEQFF.

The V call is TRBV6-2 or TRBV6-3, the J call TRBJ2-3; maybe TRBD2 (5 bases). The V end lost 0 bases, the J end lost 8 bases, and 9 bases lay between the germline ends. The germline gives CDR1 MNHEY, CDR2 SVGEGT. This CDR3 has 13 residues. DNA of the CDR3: TGTGCCAGCAGTTACTCCGGACTCGCTACGCAGTATTTT. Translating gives CASSYSGLATQYF.

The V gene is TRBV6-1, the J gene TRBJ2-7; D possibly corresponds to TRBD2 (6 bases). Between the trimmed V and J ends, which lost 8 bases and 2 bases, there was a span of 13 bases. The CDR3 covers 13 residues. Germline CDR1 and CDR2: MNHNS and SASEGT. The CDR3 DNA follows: TGTGCCAGCTGCCTTGGGAGGACCTACGAGCAGTACGTC. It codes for CASCLGRTYEQYV.